These 12 T cell receptor beta chains originate from one sample sequenced in a study of cytomegalovirus exposure and HLA in healthy donors. The PCR had 60 Vbeta and 13 Jbeta primers. Measured with immunoSEQ multiplex PCR; TCRdb has only the in-frame clones, and not every one. The data contain 90,000 to 140,000 clones, 76% of them singletons. Sequencing was done on a sample of PBMCs. Source of these receptors: a man aged 35-49 years in good health and CMV-seropositive.

This clone was counted a few times. The rearrangement joins TRBV6-6 to TRBJ1-1; a weak D match, TRBD1 (5 bases). Trimming stripped 4 bases from V and 1 base from J, with 13 bases between. Germline V gene lookup returns CDR1 MNHNY and CDR2 SVGAGI (reference sequence). This CDR3 spans 15 amino acids. CDR3 nucleotide sequence: TGTGCCAGCAGTTCACCCCGTGGGGCGAACACTGAAGCTTTCTTT. It yields the protein CASSSPRGANTEAFF.

This chain links TRBV5-1 with TRBJ2-2; D not certain. CDR1 is SGHRS and CDR2 is YFSETQ in the germline V gene. V was cut by 0 bases and J by 0 bases, with 9 bases left in between. The CDR3 extends over 16 amino acids. CDR3 loop: CASSLVTTPNTGELFF. The CDR3 nucleotides are TGCGCCAGCAGCTTGGTAACTACACCGAACACCGGGGAGCTGTTTTTT.

The chain uses TRBV9 and TRBJ2-2; 11 nucleotides match TRBD1. Germline CDR1 and CDR2: SGDLS and YYNGEE. J was trimmed by 3 bases and V by 2 bases; bases with no gene match: 6. This CDR3 is 17 amino acids long. The CDR3 DNA sequence: TGTGCCAGCAGCGTCCGGGACAGGGGGTTTTACACCGGGGAGCTGTTTTTT. This encodes CASSVRDRGFYTGELFF.

Comment on this clone: Other DNA sequences in this specimen translate into the identical CDR3. The chain uses TRBV18 and TRBJ1-5; 7 positions match TRBD1. The J segment lost 7 bases and the V segment lost 2 bases, leaving 2 bases of the junction unmatched. The germline gives CDR1 KGHSH, CDR2 LQKENI. The CDR3 extends over 13 amino acids. The CDR3 here is CASSPDRDQPQHF. In DNA, the CDR3 is TGTGCCAGCTCACCAGACAGGGACCAGCCCCAGCATTTT.

The chain joins TRBV7-9 to TRBJ2-7; tentative D call: TRBD2 (6 bases). Deletions cut 5 bases from V and 2 bases from J, with 16 bases between. The CDR3 is made up of 15 amino acids. Germline assignment: CDR1 SEHNR and CDR2 FQNEAQ (reference sequence). The CDR3 region has the DNA TGTGCCAGCAGCCCAAACCGGGGGACTCCCTACGAGCAGTACTTC. This sequence encodes CASSPNRGTPYEQYF.

This sequence joins TRBV5-4 and TRBJ1-2, with 12 bases matching TRBD1. The ends lost 0 bases at V and 7 bases at J; junction bases unmatched: 4. The CDR3 runs 15 residues. The V gene's germline CDR1 is SGHNT and CDR2 YYREEE (reference sequence). The CDR3, as DNA: TGTGCCAGCAGCTTGGAAGGGACAGGGGGCATTGGCTACACCTTC. Amino acids: CASSLEGTGGIGYTF.

CDR3 protein: CASSSGPGGSNEKLFF. The CDR3 region has the DNA TGTGCCAGCAGCTCCGGCCCCGGGGGATCTAATGAAAAACTGTTTTTT. This sequence joins TRBV7-9 and TRBJ1-4, with D perhaps TRBD1 (5 bases). The CDR3 extends over 16 amino acids. The V end lost 4 bases, the J end lost 3 bases, and 15 bases lay between the germline ends. Germline CDR1 SEHNR, CDR2 FQNEAQ (reference sequence).

This chain uses TRBV19 with TRBJ2-7, with 8 positions matching TRBD1. Trimming took 6 bases from V and 5 from J; bases not matched to a gene: 6. This CDR3 is 13 amino acids long. Germline values: CDR1 LNHDA, CDR2 SQIVND (reference sequence). The CDR3 DNA follows: TGTGCCAGTAGCCGACAGGGGACGAACGAGCAGTACTTC. Translating gives CASSRQGTNEQYF.

This chain connects TRBV28 to TRBJ1-2; 7 nucleotides agree with TRBD1. Germline V gene sequence: CDR1 MDHEN, CDR2 SYDVKM. The CDR3 loop spans 14 amino acids. The V segment lost 5 bases and the J segment 6 bases; nucleotides outside the gene matches: 9. CDR3 nucleotide sequence: TGTGCCAGCAGTCCCGTGGACAGGTCGCATGGCTACACCTTC. Translated, it gives CASSPVDRSHGYTF.

This clone is a singleton in its sample. The chain couples TRBV19 to TRBJ2-7; 7 nucleotides align to TRBD2. This CDR3 has 17 residues. The V gene end was trimmed by 5 bases and the J gene end by 4 bases; junction bases not matched to a gene: 17. CDR1 and CDR2 (germline): LNHDA, SQIVND (reference sequence). Here the CDR3 reads CASSPYPGTTAAYEQYF. The CDR3 bases are TGTGCCAGTAGTCCTTACCCCGGGACTACGGCGGCTTACGAGCAGTACTTC. Supplemented by reference TRBV19 and TRBJ2-7, the full variable domain reads DGGITQSPKYLFRKEGQNVTLSCEQNLNHDAMYWYRQDPGQGLRLIYYSQIVNDFQKGDIAEGYSVSREKKESFPLTVTSAQKNPTAFYLCASSPYPGTTAAYEQYFGPGTRLTVT.

The chain is built from TRBV5-1 and TRBJ1-4; perhaps TRBD1 as D (5 bases). V lost 3 bases and J 7 bases, leaving 19 bases between the germline ends. The CDR3 has 16 residues. Germline values: CDR1 SGHRS, CDR2 YFSETQ. CDR3 in DNA: TGCGCCAGCAGCTCTATCCAGGGAGGTCGGAGTGAAAAACTGTTTTTT. Amino acid sequence: CASSSIQGGRSEKLFF.

This chain links TRBV2 with TRBJ2-2; D is unclear. V lost 3 bases, J lost 1 base, and 21 bases lay in between. This CDR3 is built from 19 residues. In germline, CDR1 is SNHLY, CDR2 FYNNEI. The CDR3 is CASSDDPGKRPWNTGELFF. CDR3 nucleotides: TGTGCCAGCAGTGATGATCCAGGCAAAAGGCCTTGGAACACCGGGGAGCTGTTTTTT.